This TCR beta chain was observed in a study of blood T cell repertoires in COVID-19. About the research overall: The United States, Italy and Spain were the sources of the acute and convalescent COVID-19 samples.

The authors' processing: Amplification of reference gene primers provided the estimated nucleated cell counts. Clones were sequenced by immunoSEQ multiplex PCR, and TCRdb holds only the in-frame ones, with some missing. D and trimming come from the DNA, and the V and J calls and clone size come from that table. Found here are 65,000 to 90,000 clones, roughly four fifths of them singletons; the top ten hold approximately 15%. The sequenced sample was peripheral blood. This clonotype originated in an older man with active or convalescent COVID-19.

CDR3 region: CASSLYSSQETQYF. The DNA of the CDR3 is TGTGCCAGCAGCTTATACAGTTCCCAAGAGACCCAGTACTTC. The chain employs TRBV7-2 and TRBJ2-5; D not certain. Per the germline V gene, CDR1 is SGHTA and CDR2 is FQGNSA. This CDR3 spans 14 amino acids. V lost 2 bases to trimming and J lost 1 base, with 8 bases between them.